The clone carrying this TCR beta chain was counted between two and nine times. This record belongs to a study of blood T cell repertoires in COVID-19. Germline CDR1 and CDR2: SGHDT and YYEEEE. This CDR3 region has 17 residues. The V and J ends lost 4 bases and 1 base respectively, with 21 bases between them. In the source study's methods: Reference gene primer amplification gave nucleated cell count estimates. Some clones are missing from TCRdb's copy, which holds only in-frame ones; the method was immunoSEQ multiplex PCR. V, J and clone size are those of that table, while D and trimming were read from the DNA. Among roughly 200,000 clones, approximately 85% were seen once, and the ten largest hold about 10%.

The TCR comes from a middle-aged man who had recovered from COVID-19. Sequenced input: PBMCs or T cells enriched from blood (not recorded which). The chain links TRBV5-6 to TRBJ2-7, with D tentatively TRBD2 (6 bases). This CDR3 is CASSGDAKGGRSYEQYF. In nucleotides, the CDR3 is TGTGCCAGCAGCGGGGATGCGAAGGGAGGTAGATCCTACGAGCAGTACTTC.